These 16 T cell receptor beta chains share one sample of origin, sequenced in a study of metastatic and nonmetastatic thyroid tumors (dated by TCRdb to about 2020). Receptor libraries were prepared by PCR. Data came from an Illumina HiSeq 4000. The public reads were quality trimmed at Q25 with fastp and then assembled into clones with MiXCR by TCRdb, keeping productive beta chains. This sample is represented by roughly 59,000 clones; about a sixth of them were singletons. The ten largest clones capture roughly a tenth of the sample. None of the patients had been given any treatment before thyroid surgery. The sequenced sample was blood. The receptors were sampled from a male donor with papillary thyroid cancer or a benign thyroid nodule (not recorded which). Some clones in this sample may be carry-over from other donors' samples.

In this sample, this clone turned up many times. The rearrangement joins TRBV6-1 to TRBJ2-7; no clear D. Trimming removed 8 bases from V and 6 bases from J, with 14 bases in between. The CDR3 runs 12 residues. Looked up from germline, CDR1 is MNHNS and CDR2 is SASEGT. Here the CDR3 reads CASHLWPGEQYF. In nucleotides, the CDR3 is TGTGCCAGCCACCTCTGGCCGGGCGAGCAGTACTTC.

This clone was recorded at least ten times. The genes are TRBV6-1 and TRBJ1-1; D possibly corresponds to TRBD1 (6 bases). CDR1 is MNHNS and CDR2 is SASEGT in the germline V gene. This CDR3 region has 16 residues. V was trimmed by 6 bases and J by 3 bases, leaving 20 bases between them. The CDR3 coding sequence is TGTGCCAGCAGCGAAATTTGGCAGGGGACGGACACTGAAGCTTTCTTT. Residues: CASSEIWQGTDTEAFF.

This clone was picked up many times. The rearrangement uses TRBV28 and TRBJ1-6, with D possibly TRBD1 on 5 matching bases. Trimming pared 5 bases from V and 12 bases from J, leaving 14 bases between. CDR1 is MDHEN, CDR2 SYDVKM, per germline. The CDR3 consists of 13 residues. The CDR3 bases are TGTGCCAGCAGTACCTCCGAGGGACTACCCCTCCACTTT. It is translated as CASSTSEGLPLHF. Full variable domain (remainder filled in from reference TRBV28 and TRBJ1-6): DVKVTQSSRYLVKRTGEKVFLECVQDMDHENMFWYRQDPGLGLRLIYFSYDVKMKEKGDIPEGYSVSREKKERFSLILESASTNQTSMYLCASSTSEGLPLHFGNGTRLTVT.

This clone was counted at least ten times. The chain is built from TRBV4-3 and TRBJ1-2, with D perhaps matching TRBD1 (5 bases). CDR3 size: 15 residues. The germline CDR1 and CDR2 sequences are LGHNA and YSLEER. V dropped 2 bases and J dropped 7 bases, with 17 bases sitting between them. Written as DNA, the CDR3 is TGCGCCAGCAGCCAAAGGTGGGGCGCGGGTTTTGGCTACACCTTC. This sequence encodes CASSQRWGAGFGYTF.

This clone was observed at least ten times. The rearrangement uses TRBV4-2 and TRBJ2-3; 15 bases fit TRBD2. The CDR3 loop spans 17 amino acids. CDR1 LGHNA and CDR2 YNFKEQ come from the germline V gene. V dropped 3 bases and J dropped 4; count of bases not matched to a gene: 5. CDR3 nucleotides: TGTGCCAGCAGCCAGGAGGGACTAGCGGGGGGCCCAGATACGCAGTATTTT. As protein: CASSQEGLAGGPDTQYF.

This clone was observed at least ten times. The V and J genes are TRBV4-2 and TRBJ1-6; TRBD1 matches 8 bases. V gave up 3 bases and J gave up 13 bases; unmatched junction bases: 14. The CDR3 runs to 16 residues. Germline V gene data show CDR1 as LGHNA and CDR2 as YNFKEQ. The CDR3 nucleotides read TGTGCCAGCAGCCATTATTATAGGACAGGGATCAATCCCCTCCACTTT. This sequence encodes CASSHYYRTGINPLHF.

A remark on this clone: Germline and junction disagree at one end, which may indicate a read error. The rearrangement uses TRBV6-5 and TRBJ2-7; no firm D call. The CDR3 length is 11 residues. Germline loops: CDR1 MNHEY, CDR2 SVGAGI. CDR3 DNA sequence: TGTGCCAGCAGTTACAACTACGAGCATTACTTC. It codes for CASSYNYEHYF.

This chain uses TRBV20-1 with TRBJ1-1; the D is unclear. V was cut by 0 bases and J by 1 base, with 9 bases left in between. Germline CDR1 reads DFQATT; CDR2 reads SNEGSKA (reference sequence). The CDR3 length is 14 residues. The DNA for the CDR3 is TGCAGTGCTAGAGATCATTGGGGGAACACTGAAGCTTTCTTT. Translation: CSARDHWGNTEAFF.

The chain links TRBV19 to TRBJ2-1; 12 nucleotides line up with TRBD2. The CDR3 totals 18 residues. V was pared by 10 bases and J by 0 bases, with 13 bases of the junction left unmatched. CDR1 LNHDA and CDR2 SQIVND come from the germline V gene (reference sequence). The chain's CDR3 is CATKSRTSGASSYNEQFF. The CDR3 nucleotides read TGTGCCACTAAGAGTAGGACTAGCGGGGCGAGCTCCTACAATGAGCAGTTCTTC.

With respect to this clone: Germline and junction disagree at one end, which may indicate a read error. The chain is built from TRBV6-2 or TRBV6-3 and TRBJ2-1, with unresolved D. CDR1 and CDR2 (germline): MNHEY, SVGEGT. The CDR3 sequence is 16 residues long. Written as DNA, the CDR3 is TGTGCCAGCAAACAGCCTTCGGTGGGCTACTACAACGAGCAGTTCTTC. It translates to CASKQPSVGYYNEQFF.

The table lists this clone with many counts. V gene TRBV15 combines with J gene TRBJ1-5; the D is unclear. V lost 0 bases to trimming and J lost 1 base, with 13 bases between them. CDR3 length: 17 residues. The V gene's germline CDR1 is LNHNV and CDR2 YYDKDF (reference sequence). CDR3 in DNA: TGTGCCACCAGCAGAGAGTCGGGTAGAGGGAGCAATCAGCCCCAGCATTTT. It specifies CATSRESGRGSNQPQHF.

This clone has at least ten counts. The J gene is TRBJ2-5, the V gene TRBV7-2; no clear D gene. Germline V gives CDR1 SGHTA, CDR2 FQGNSA. The CDR3 contains 14 residues. The V gene lost 0 bases and the J gene lost 5 bases, with 10 bases spanning the gap. This chain's CDR3 is CASSLARLGETQYF. The CDR3 DNA reads as TGTGCCAGCAGCTTAGCGCGGCTAGGCGAGACCCAGTACTTC.

This clone was observed at least ten times. This chain links TRBV4-2 with TRBJ2-7; D unclear. V was trimmed by 2 bases and J by 2 bases, leaving 10 bases between them. The CDR3 has 14 residues. CDR1 and CDR2 (germline): LGHNA, YNFKEQ. The CDR3 region is CASSQQDTTYEQYF. The CDR3 DNA is TGTGCCAGCAGCCAACAAGACACTACCTACGAGCAGTACTTC.

Many counts were recorded for this clone. CDR3 loop: CATSEGNSPLHF. Here the CDR3 DNA reads TGTGCCACCAGTGAGGGGAATTCACCCCTCCACTTT. The chain recombines TRBV24-1 with TRBJ1-6; D gene unclear. Trimming left V 4 bases short and J 7 bases short, with 4 bases between. The CDR3 consists of 12 residues. Looked up from germline, CDR1 is KGHDR and CDR2 is SFDVKD.

At least ten counts were recorded for this clone. The chain carries TRBV9 and TRBJ2-2; TRBD2 matches at 10 bases. V trimming: 0 bases; J trimming: 5 bases; junction bases outside the gene matches: 4. The CDR3 contains 16 residues. Germline V gene lookup returns CDR1 SGDLS and CDR2 YYNGEE. The DNA of the CDR3 is TGTGCCAGCAGCGTAGGGGGTAGCGGGAGGACCGGGGAGCTGTTTTTT. It specifies CASSVGGSGRTGELFF.

At least ten counts were recorded for this clone. The CDR3 loop reads CATGTGENYGYTF. The CDR3, as DNA: TGTGCCACCGGGACAGGGGAAAACTATGGCTACACCTTC. The chain recombines TRBV18 with TRBJ1-2; TRBD1 matches 10 bases. This CDR3 has 13 residues. Per germline, CDR1 KGHSH and CDR2 LQKENI. V was pared by 10 bases and J by 2 bases, with 4 bases of the junction left unmatched. Combining the CDR3 with reference TRBV18 and TRBJ1-2 gives the whole variable domain NAGVMQNPRHLVRRRGQEARLRCSPMKGHSHVYWYRQLPEEGLKFMVYLQKENIIDESGMPKERFSAEFPKEGPSILRIQQVVRGDSAAYFCATGTGENYGYTFGSGTRLTVV.